This TCR beta chain was sequenced for a study of PD-1 blockade in classical Hodgkin lymphoma. Time point denoted: cycle 4 day 1 (C4D1), after five to seven weeks of nivolumab. Relapse after autologous stem cell transplantation occurred in every patient, and brentuximab vedotin exposure varied. Purified CD4+ T cells were obtained from thawed PBMCs through magnetic negative selection. The CDR3 consists of 14 residues. Germline loops: CDR1 ENHRY, CDR2 SYGVKD. V was clipped by 4 bases and J by 8 bases; unmatched bases: 8. TCRdb's copy holds only in-frame clones and misses some; the assay was immunoSEQ multiplex PCR. The sample shows 15,000 to 20,000 clones, about 75% of them seen only once.

The material was CD4+ T cells from blood, obtained before the fourth cycle of nivolumab. The sequence was obtained from a human donor with classical Hodgkin lymphoma. This sequence joins TRBV10-3 and TRBJ1-2; TRBD1 matches 9 bases. CDR3 amino acids: CAISATGTGPGYTF. CDR3 sequence (DNA): TGTGCCATCAGTGCAACCGGGACAGGGCCCGGCTACACCTTC.